Each of the 22 T cell receptor beta chains below was sequenced from the same sample in a study of technical replicates of blood from a few donors. Data came from immunoSEQ multiplex PCR; TCRdb stores just in-frame clones and leaves some out. The table records about 64,000 clones, 70% to 90% of them present only once. The sequencing sample was made of PBMCs. The source of these receptors is a human donor in good health. Some clones in this sample may be carry-over from other donors' samples.

The chain carries TRBV5-1 and TRBJ2-2, with 10 bases that match TRBD2. CDR3 size: 17 residues. J gave up 2 bases and V 0 bases, and 4 bases lay outside the gene matches. Germline V lookup: CDR1 SGHRS, CDR2 YFSETQ. CDR3 DNA: TGCGCCAGCAGCTTGGGGACTAGCGGAAAAAACACCGGGGAGCTGTTTTTT. Amino acid sequence: CASSLGTSGKNTGELFF.

V usage is TRBV4-3 and J usage is TRBJ2-3; 10 bases agree with TRBD2. V lost 1 base, J lost 4 bases, and 5 bases stayed unmatched. The germline V gene encodes CDR1 LGHNA and CDR2 YSLEER. This CDR3 contains 16 residues. The CDR3 loop is CASSQASSGSADTQYF. The CDR3 bases are TGCGCCAGCAGCCAAGCCTCTAGCGGGAGTGCAGATACGCAGTATTTT.

V gene TRBV6-6 combines with J gene TRBJ2-7, with TRBD2 as a possible D gene (5 bases). Trimming removed 6 bases from V and 2 bases from J, with 11 bases in between. Germline loops: CDR1 MNHNY, CDR2 SVGAGI (reference sequence). CDR3 length: 13 residues. CDR3 DNA sequence: TGTGCCAGCAGCCAGAGCGGTACCTACGAGCAGTACTTC. Residues: CASSQSGTYEQYF.

This rearrangement joins TRBV7-2 to TRBJ2-7; 7 positions agree with TRBD2. Germline V gives CDR1 SGHTA, CDR2 FQGNSA. The CDR3 length is 12 residues. Losses at the gene ends were 5 bases for V and 7 bases for J; bases not matched to a gene: 5. CDR3: CASSRQAGEQYF. CDR3 bases: TGTGCCAGCAGCCGTCAAGCGGGGGAGCAGTACTTC.

This clone was counted a single time. V and J are TRBV5-4 and TRBJ2-3, with a weak D call TRBD1 (5 bases). CDR3 size: 16 residues. V was cut by 4 bases and J by 0 bases, with 15 bases left in between. From germline, CDR1 is SGHNT and CDR2 YYREEE (reference sequence). Here the CDR3 reads CASSTPTASSTDTQYF. In nucleotides, the CDR3 is TGTGCCAGCAGCACCCCGACAGCTTCTAGCACAGATACGCAGTATTTT.

The chain employs TRBV12-5 and TRBJ2-7; D is possibly TRBD2 (6 bases). The CDR3 extends over 14 amino acids. The germline V and J ends were trimmed by 5 bases and 7 bases, with 18 bases remaining between them. Per germline, CDR1 LGHNT and CDR2 FRNRAP. Here the CDR3 reads CASGEGLLWKEQYF. CDR3 DNA: TGTGCTAGTGGTGAGGGACTCCTCTGGAAAGAGCAGTACTTC.

The chain combines TRBV7-9 with TRBJ1-1; no definite D call. The CDR3 extends over 11 amino acids. Trimming stripped 6 bases from V and 1 base from J, with 3 bases between. Germline V gene lookup returns CDR1 SEHNR and CDR2 FQNEAQ (reference sequence). The DNA of the CDR3 is TGTGCCAGCAGACAGAACACTGAAGCTTTCTTT. It encodes CASRQNTEAFF.

This chain connects TRBV7-2 to TRBJ1-5; a weak D match, TRBD1 (5 bases). The CDR3 sequence is 16 residues long. The germline V and J ends were trimmed by 3 bases and 1 base, with 13 bases remaining between them. Per germline, CDR1 SGHTA and CDR2 FQGNSA. CDR3 region: CASSFGTRGSNQPQHF. The CDR3 DNA is TGTGCCAGCAGCTTCGGGACCCGGGGGAGCAATCAGCCCCAGCATTTT. Filled out from reference TRBV7-2 and TRBJ1-5, the complete variable domain reads GAGVSQSPSNKVTEKGKDVELRCDPISGHTALYWYRQSLGQGLEFLIYFQGNSAPDKSGLPSDRFSAERTGGSVSTLTIQRTQQEDSAVYLCASSFGTRGSNQPQHFGDGTRLSIL.

V and J are TRBV19 and TRBJ2-1, with D possibly matching TRBD2 (5 bases). Germline V gene sequence: CDR1 LNHDA, CDR2 SQIVND (reference sequence). Between the trimmed V and J ends, which lost 3 bases and 5 bases, there was a span of 14 bases. The CDR3 spans 15 residues. The CDR3 DNA follows: TGTGCCAGTAGTATCTGGAGCGGACCGAACAATGAGCAGTTCTTC. This sequence encodes CASSIWSGPNNEQFF.

The chain couples TRBV4-3 to TRBJ2-2; 9 bases line up with TRBD1. CDR3 length: 13 amino acids. CDR1 and CDR2 from the germline V gene are LGHNA and YSLEER. V lost 3 bases to trimming and J lost 10 bases; unmatched junction nucleotides: 3. CDR3 nucleotides: TGCGCCAGCAGCCAGGGACAGGGCCTGGAGCTGTTTTTT. Amino acids: CASSQGQGLELFF.

The chain is built from TRBV6-6 and TRBJ2-1; D not resolved. The V and J ends lost 5 bases and 6 bases respectively, with 14 bases between them. CDR3 length: 14 residues. The germline gives CDR1 MNHNY, CDR2 SVGAGI (reference sequence). CDR3 sequence (DNA): TGTGCCAGCAGTCACGGTGGGCCGTTCAATGAGCAGTTCTTC. Translated, it gives CASSHGGPFNEQFF.

The J gene is TRBJ1-1, the V gene TRBV4-2, with 10 positions matching TRBD1. The CDR3 loop spans 15 amino acids. CDR1 and CDR2 from the germline V gene are LGHNA and YNFKEQ. The J segment lost 1 base and the V segment lost 4 bases, leaving 3 bases of the junction unmatched. The CDR3 region has the DNA TGTGCCAGCAGCCCGGGGGACAGGGGGAACACTGAAGCTTTCTTT. This sequence encodes CASSPGDRGNTEAFF.

The chain carries TRBV30 and TRBJ1-1, with 10 bases aligning to TRBD1. The CDR3 covers 13 residues. Per germline, CDR1 GTSNPN and CDR2 SVGIG (reference sequence). With V trimmed by 2 bases and J by 8 bases, 5 bases remained unmatched. CDR3 amino acids: CAWSTDRGREAFF. CDR3 nucleotides: TGTGCCTGGAGTACCGACAGGGGGCGGGAAGCTTTCTTT.

This chain connects TRBV11-3 to TRBJ2-5, with 9 bases aligning to TRBD2. The CDR3 length is 15 residues. Germline CDR1 reads SGHNT; CDR2 reads YENEEA. V lost 5 bases, J lost 2 bases, and 6 bases stayed unmatched. The CDR3 sequence: CASSGASGIQETQYF. The CDR3 coding sequence is TGTGCCAGCAGCGGTGCTAGCGGGATTCAAGAGACCCAGTACTTC.

This clone was seen only a few times. The gene calls are TRBV2 and TRBJ2-7, with TRBD2 matching 7 bases. J was trimmed by 4 bases and V by 5 bases; bases with no gene match: 2. The CDR3 spans 12 residues. Germline V gives CDR1 SNHLY, CDR2 FYNNEI. CDR3 region: CASSLSGYEQYF. CDR3 sequence (DNA): TGTGCCAGCAGTCTTAGCGGGTACGAGCAGTACTTC.

This clone was observed a few times. The CDR3 here is CASGLGALNTEAFF. CDR3 sequence (DNA): TGTGCTAGTGGTTTGGGGGCCTTGAACACTGAAGCTTTCTTT. The J gene is TRBJ1-1, the V gene TRBV12-5; D unresolved. The CDR3 sequence is 14 residues long. Deletions cut 1 base from V and 0 bases from J, with 6 bases between. Germline CDR1 LGHNT, CDR2 FRNRAP.

This chain links TRBV7-2 with TRBJ1-3; D might be TRBD1 (5 bases). The CDR3 runs 14 residues. The germline V gene has CDR1 SGHTA and CDR2 FQGNSA. Trimming took 8 bases from V and 4 from J, leaving 15 bases between them. As DNA, the CDR3 is TGTGCCAGCCTAACAGGCGGCGCCGGAAACACCATATATTTT. The encoded protein is CASLTGGAGNTIYF. The full variable domain, its missing parts supplied by reference TRBV7-2 and TRBJ1-3, is GAGVSQSPSNKVTEKGKDVELRCDPISGHTALYWYRQSLGQGLEFLIYFQGNSAPDKSGLPSDRFSAERTGGSVSTLTIQRTQQEDSAVYLCASLTGGAGNTIYFGEGSWLTVV.

The chain joins TRBV4-2 to TRBJ2-7, with 10 bases fitting TRBD2. The CDR3 has 17 residues. Germline CDR1 LGHNA, CDR2 YNFKEQ. V lost 0 bases to trimming and J lost 3 bases; unmatched junction nucleotides: 8. The DNA of the CDR3 is TGTGCCAGCAGCCAAGATATAGCGGGAGGACTTAACTACGAGCAGTACTTC. Its translation: CASSQDIAGGLNYEQYF.

This sequence joins TRBV5-4 and TRBJ1-1; TRBD1 matches at 9 bases. The CDR3 has 15 amino acids. V lost 0 bases, J lost 5 bases, and 5 bases stayed unmatched. CDR1 is SGHNT and CDR2 is YYREEE in the germline V gene (reference sequence). Written as DNA, the CDR3 is TGTGCCAGCAGCTTGGTACAGGGGGCAGGGACTGAAGCTTTCTTT. It encodes CASSLVQGAGTEAFF.

The gene calls are TRBV6-5 and TRBJ2-3; D is ambiguous. Germline values: CDR1 MNHEY, CDR2 SVGAGI. The CDR3 length is 15 residues. V lost 2 bases and J 1 base, leaving 10 bases between the germline ends. CDR3 sequence: CASSYMRGGTDTQYF. For the CDR3, the DNA is TGTGCCAGCAGTTACATGCGCGGTGGCACAGATACGCAGTATTTT.

The J gene is TRBJ1-2, the V gene TRBV5-4; 8 nucleotides match TRBD1. CDR1 and CDR2 (germline): SGHNT, YYREEE (reference sequence). The junction had 6 bases not matched to a gene; V was cut back by 4 bases and J by 7 bases. This CDR3 is built from 13 residues. The CDR3 reads CASSRSGGGGYTF. CDR3 bases: TGTGCCAGCAGCCGTTCAGGGGGCGGTGGCTACACCTTC.

V and J are TRBV5-4 and TRBJ1-2; D may be TRBD1 (6 bases). Germline V gives CDR1 SGHNT, CDR2 YYREEE (reference sequence). The CDR3 consists of 15 residues. Trimming took 4 bases from V and 4 from J, leaving 17 bases between them. CDR3 nucleotide sequence: TGTGCCAGCAGCCCAGGGGCCGTAGGCGGCTATGGCTACACCTTC. Its protein product is CASSPGAVGGYGYTF.